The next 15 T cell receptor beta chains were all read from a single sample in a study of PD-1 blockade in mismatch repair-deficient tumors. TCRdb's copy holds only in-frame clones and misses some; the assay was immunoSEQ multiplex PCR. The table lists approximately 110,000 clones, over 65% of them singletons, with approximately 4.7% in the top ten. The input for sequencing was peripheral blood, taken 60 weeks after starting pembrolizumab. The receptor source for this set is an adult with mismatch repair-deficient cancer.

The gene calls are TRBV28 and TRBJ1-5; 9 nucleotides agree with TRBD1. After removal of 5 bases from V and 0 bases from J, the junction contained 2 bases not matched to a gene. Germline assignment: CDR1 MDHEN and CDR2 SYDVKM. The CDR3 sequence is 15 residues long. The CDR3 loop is CASSRQGVSNQPQHF. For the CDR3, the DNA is TGTGCCAGCAGTCGACAGGGGGTTAGCAATCAGCCCCAGCATTTT.

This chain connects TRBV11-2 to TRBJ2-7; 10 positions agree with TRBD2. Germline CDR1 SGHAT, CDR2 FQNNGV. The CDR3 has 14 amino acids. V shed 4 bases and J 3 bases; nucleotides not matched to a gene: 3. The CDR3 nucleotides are TGTGCCAGCAGCTACGGACTAGCGGACTACGAGCAGTACTTC. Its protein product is CASSYGLADYEQYF.

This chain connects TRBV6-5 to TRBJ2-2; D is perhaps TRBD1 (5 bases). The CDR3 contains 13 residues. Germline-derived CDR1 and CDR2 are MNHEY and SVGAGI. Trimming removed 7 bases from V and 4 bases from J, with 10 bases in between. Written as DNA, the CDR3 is TGTGCCAGCACGGCAGGGATCACCGGGGAGCTGTTTTTT. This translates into CASTAGITGELFF.

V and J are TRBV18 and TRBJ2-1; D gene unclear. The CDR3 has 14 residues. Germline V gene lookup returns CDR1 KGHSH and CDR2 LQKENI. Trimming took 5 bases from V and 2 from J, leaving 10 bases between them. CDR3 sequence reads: CASSTTPPYNEQFF. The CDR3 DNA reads TGTGCCAGCTCAACGACACCGCCCTACAATGAGCAGTTCTTC.

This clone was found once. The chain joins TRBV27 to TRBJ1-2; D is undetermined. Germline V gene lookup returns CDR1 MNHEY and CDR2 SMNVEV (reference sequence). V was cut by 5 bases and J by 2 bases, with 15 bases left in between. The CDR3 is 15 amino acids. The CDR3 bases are TGTGCCAGCAGTCCCACCACAGAGTCGAACTATGGCTACACCTTC. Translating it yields CASSPTTESNYGYTF.

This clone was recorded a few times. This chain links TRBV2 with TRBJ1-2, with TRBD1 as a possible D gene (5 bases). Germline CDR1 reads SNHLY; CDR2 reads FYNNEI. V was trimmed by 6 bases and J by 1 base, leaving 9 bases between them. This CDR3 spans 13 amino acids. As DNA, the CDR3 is TGTGCCAGCAGCGGCCAGGGTAACTATGGCTACACCTTC. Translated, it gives CASSGQGNYGYTF.

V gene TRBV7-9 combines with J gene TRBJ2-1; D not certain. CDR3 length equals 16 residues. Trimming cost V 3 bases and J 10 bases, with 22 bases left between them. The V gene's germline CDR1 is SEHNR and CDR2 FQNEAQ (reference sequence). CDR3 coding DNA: TGTGCCAGCAGCTTCTCCGCCAGCATAGAGACTGGGGAGCAGTTCTTC. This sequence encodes CASSFSASIETGEQFF.

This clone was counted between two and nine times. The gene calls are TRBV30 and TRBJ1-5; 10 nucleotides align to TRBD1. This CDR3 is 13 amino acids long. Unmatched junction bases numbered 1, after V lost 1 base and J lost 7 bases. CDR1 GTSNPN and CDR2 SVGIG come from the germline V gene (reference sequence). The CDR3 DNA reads TGTGCCTGGAGTGGGGACAGGGGCCAGCCCCAGCATTTT. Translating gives CAWSGDRGQPQHF.

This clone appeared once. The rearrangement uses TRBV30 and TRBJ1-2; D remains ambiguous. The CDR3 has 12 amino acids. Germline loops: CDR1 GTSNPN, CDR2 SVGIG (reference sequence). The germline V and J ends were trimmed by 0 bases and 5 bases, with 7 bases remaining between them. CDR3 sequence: CAWSVSVYGYTF. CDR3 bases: TGTGCCTGGAGTGTCTCCGTATATGGCTACACCTTC.

CDR3 DNA: TGTGCCAGCTCACCAACCGGCACGTATAAAGAGACCCAGTACTTC. Translating it yields CASSPTGTYKETQYF. The gene calls are TRBV18 and TRBJ2-5; D uncertain. V lost 2 bases to trimming and J lost 3 bases, with 13 bases between them. The germline gives CDR1 KGHSH, CDR2 LQKENI. The length of the CDR3 is 15 residues.

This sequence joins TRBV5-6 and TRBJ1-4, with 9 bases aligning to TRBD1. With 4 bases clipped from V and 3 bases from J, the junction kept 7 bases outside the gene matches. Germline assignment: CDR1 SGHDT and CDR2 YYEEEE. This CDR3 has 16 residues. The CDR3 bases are TGTGCCAGCAGCCCTGGACAGGGGAGACCTAATGAAAAACTGTTTTTT. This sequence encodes CASSPGQGRPNEKLFF.

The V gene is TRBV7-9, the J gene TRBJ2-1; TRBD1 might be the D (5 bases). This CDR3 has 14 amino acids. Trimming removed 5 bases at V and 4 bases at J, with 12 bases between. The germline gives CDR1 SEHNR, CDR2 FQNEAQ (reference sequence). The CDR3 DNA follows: TGTGCCAGCAGCCCCCCGACAGAATACAATGAGCAGTTCTTC. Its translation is CASSPPTEYNEQFF. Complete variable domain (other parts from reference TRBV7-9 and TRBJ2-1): DTGVSQNPRHKITKRGQNVTFRCDPISEHNRLYWYRQTLGQGPEFLTYFQNEAQLEKSRLLSDRFSAERPKGSFSTLEIQRTEQGDSAMYLCASSPPTEYNEQFFGPGTRLTVL.

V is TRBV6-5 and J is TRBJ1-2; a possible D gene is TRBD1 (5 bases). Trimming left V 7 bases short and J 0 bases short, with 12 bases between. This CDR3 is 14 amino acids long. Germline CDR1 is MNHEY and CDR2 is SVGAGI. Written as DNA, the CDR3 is TGTGCCAGCAACTACGACAGCACTAACTATGGCTACACCTTC. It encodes CASNYDSTNYGYTF.

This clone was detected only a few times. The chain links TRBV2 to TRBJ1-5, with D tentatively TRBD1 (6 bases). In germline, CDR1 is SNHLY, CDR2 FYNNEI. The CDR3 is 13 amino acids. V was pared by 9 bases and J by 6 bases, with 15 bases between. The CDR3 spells CASGGGEVQPQHF. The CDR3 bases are TGTGCCAGTGGAGGGGGGGAGGTTCAGCCCCAGCATTTT.

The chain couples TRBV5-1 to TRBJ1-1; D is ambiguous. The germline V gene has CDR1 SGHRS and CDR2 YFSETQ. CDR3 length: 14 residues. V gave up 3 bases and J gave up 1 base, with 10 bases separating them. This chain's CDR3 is CASSSTSSNTEAFF. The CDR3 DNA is TGCGCCAGCAGCTCGACAAGTTCGAACACTGAAGCTTTCTTT.